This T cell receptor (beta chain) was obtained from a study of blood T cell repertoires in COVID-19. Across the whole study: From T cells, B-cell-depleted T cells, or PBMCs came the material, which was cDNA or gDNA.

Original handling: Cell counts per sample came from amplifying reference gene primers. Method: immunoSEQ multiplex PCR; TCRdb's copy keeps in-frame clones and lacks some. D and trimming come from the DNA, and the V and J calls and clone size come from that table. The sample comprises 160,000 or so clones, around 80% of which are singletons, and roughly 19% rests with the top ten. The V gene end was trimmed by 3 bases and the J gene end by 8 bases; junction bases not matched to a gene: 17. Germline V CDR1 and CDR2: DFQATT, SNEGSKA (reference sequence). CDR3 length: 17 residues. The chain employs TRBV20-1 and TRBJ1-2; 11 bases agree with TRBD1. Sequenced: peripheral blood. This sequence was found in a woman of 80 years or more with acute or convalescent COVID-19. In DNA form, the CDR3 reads TGCAGTGCTAGTCCTCTCTCGGGACAGGGGGGGTATGTGGGCTACACCTTC. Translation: CSASPLSGQGGYVGYTF.